Listed below are T cell receptor beta chains from one sample, sequenced in a study of T-cell memory formation after mild COVID-19. Each CDR3 protein is one row after TCRdb ran MiXCR on the 5' RACE reads. The table lists hundreds of thousands of distinct CDR3 sequences, more than 20% of them singletons. Sequencing was performed on PBMCs or a T cell subset sorted from them (not recorded which). The receptor source for this set is a man between 18 and 29 years old who had mild COVID-19 (a few samples of this study predate the infection). Cell type and time point are not known. CDR3s include the opening cysteine and the closing phenylalanine or tryptophan. Each record gives: clone size, D gene, J gene, V gene, CDR3 protein, CDR3 DNA. D genes are given only for firm matches. Size tells how often a clone was seen (once, few, many) or the class of an expanded clone, and some rows leave it out.

few | TRBD1 | TRBJ1-2 | TRBV4-3 | CASSPRGTGHYGYTF | TGCGCCAGCAGCCCACGAGGGACAGGGCACTATGGCTACACCTTC
NA | TRBD2 | TRBJ2-5 | TRBV7-9 | CASRQTSGGLQETQYF | TGTGCCAGCAGGCAGACTAGCGGGGGCCTCCAAGAGACCCAGTACTTC
NA | NA | TRBJ2-3 | TRBV5-1 | CASSSRSPTDTQYF | TGCGCCAGCAGCTCCCGTAGTCCCACAGATACGCAGTATTTT
few | NA | TRBJ2-2 | TRBV6-2/TRBV6-3 | CASSYSIFYSTANTGELFF | TGTGCCAGCAGTTACTCGATATTCTACTCCACCGCGAACACCGGGGAGCTGTTTTTT
few | NA | TRBJ2-2 | TRBV18 | CASSPVAGELFF | TGTGCCAGCTCACCGGTGGCCGGGGAGCTGTTTTTT
NA | NA | TRBJ2-7 | TRBV10-3 | CAISAVADGRGQYF | TGTGCCATCAGCGCCGTCGCGGACGGGCGCGGGCAGTACTTC
NA | NA | TRBJ2-3 | TRBV4-3 | CASSPRAGAGSDTQYF | TGCGCCAGCAGCCCCCGTGCGGGGGCGGGATCAGATACGCAGTATTTT
few | NA | TRBJ1-1 | TRBV5-5 | CASSLAGRGVDTEAFF | TGTGCCAGCAGCCTCGCCGGGCGGGGAGTGGACACTGAAGCTTTCTTT
many | NA | TRBJ2-2 | TRBV7-8 | CASSLRDPGELFF | TGTGCCAGCAGCCTCCGGGACCCCGGGGAGCTGTTTTTT
NA | NA | TRBJ2-3 | TRBV7-2 | CASSLGGVPYTDTQYF | TGTGCCAGCAGCTTAGGTGGGGTTCCATACACAGATACGCAGTATTTT
NA | NA | TRBJ2-3 | TRBV11-2 | CASSESGDTQYF | TGTGCCAGCAGCGAGAGTGGAGATACGCAGTATTTT
many | NA | TRBJ1-5 | TRBV7-2 | CASSLGMDQPQHF | TGTGCCAGCAGCTTAGGGATGGATCAGCCCCAGCATTTT
many | NA | TRBJ2-3 | TRBV6-4 | CASSDSKGTDTQYF | TGTGCCAGCAGTGACTCGAAAGGGACAGATACGCAGTATTTT
NA | TRBD1 | TRBJ2-5 | TRBV5-1 | CASSGTGTGKETQYF | TGCGCCAGCAGCGGGACCGGGACAGGCAAAGAGACCCAGTACTTC
NA | TRBD1 | TRBJ1-1 | TRBV4-1 | CASSGRGLNEAFF | TGCGCCAGCAGCGGGAGGGGGCTGAATGAAGCTTTCTTT
few | TRBD2 | TRBJ2-5 | TRBV4-3 | CASSQATSGDETQYF | TGCGCCAGCAGCCAGGCTACTAGCGGGGATGAGACCCAGTACTTC
NA | NA | TRBJ2-3 | TRBV5-1 | CASSHPRGGGPDTQYF | TGCGCCAGCAGCCACCCCAGGGGCGGCGGACCAGATACGCAGTATTTT
NA | NA | TRBJ2-1 | TRBV9 | CASSVWRGPYNEQFF | TGTGCCAGCAGCGTATGGCGGGGCCCCTACAATGAGCAGTTCTTC
once | TRBD1 | TRBJ1-2 | TRBV18 | CASSRETGDGYTF | TGTGCCAGCTCACGGGAGACAGGGGATGGCTACACCTTC
NA | NA | TRBJ1-4 | TRBV12-3/TRBV12-4 | CASSLRQSNEKLFF | TGTGCCAGCAGTTTGAGGCAGAGTAATGAAAAACTGTTTTTT
NA | NA | TRBJ2-4 | TRBV20-1 | CSAPRESRNIQYF | TGCAGTGCCCCACGAGAGTCCAGAAACATTCAGTACTTC
NA | TRBD1 | TRBJ2-7 | TRBV12-3/TRBV12-4 | CASSRQGAAYEQYF | TGTGCCAGCAGTCGACAGGGAGCGGCCTACGAGCAGTACTTC
few | TRBD2 | TRBJ2-5 | TRBV12-3/TRBV12-4 | CASRTLAGGQETQYF | TGTGCCAGCAGGACTCTAGCGGGGGGCCAAGAGACCCAGTACTTC
NA | NA | TRBJ1-1 | TRBV7-6 | CASSFAEQTEAFF | TGTGCCAGCAGCTTTGCAGAACAGACTGAAGCTTTCTTT
NA | NA | TRBJ2-2 | TRBV5-1 | CASSLEALRGGELFF | TGCGCCAGCAGCTTGGAAGCTCTCAGGGGCGGGGAGCTGTTTTTT
few | NA | TRBJ2-1 | TRBV7-2 | CASSTSRDPWAPQFF | TGTGCCAGCAGCACCTCCCGGGACCCCTGGGCCCCGCAGTTCTTC
NA | TRBD1 | TRBJ2-5 | TRBV12-3/TRBV12-4 | CASSPLDRGETQYF | TGTGCCAGCAGTCCCCTGGACAGGGGAGAGACCCAGTACTTC
NA | NA | TRBJ2-7 | TRBV9 | CASSAHLSGYEQYF | TGTGCCAGCAGCGCCCACTTAAGTGGCTACGAGCAGTACTTC
few | NA | TRBJ2-5 | TRBV12-3/TRBV12-4 | CASTVGSGVETQYF | TGTGCCAGCACCGTGGGGTCAGGGGTGGAGACCCAGTACTTC
few | NA | TRBJ1-6 | TRBV7-2 | CASSLDGNDSPLHF | TGTGCCAGCAGCTTAGACGGTAATGATTCACCCCTCCACTTT
few | NA | TRBJ1-2 | TRBV25-1 | CASSDHGVGTF | TGTGCCAGCAGTGATCACGGAGTTGGCACCTTC
few | NA | TRBJ1-1 | TRBV4-3 | CASSQEEAVRGGPAKAFF | TGCGCCAGCAGCCAAGAAGAGGCTGTGAGGGGAGGGCCCGCCAAAGCTTTCTTT
few | TRBD1 | TRBJ1-1 | TRBV7-9 | CASSLEWGQLAGANTEAFF | TGTGCCAGCAGCTTGGAATGGGGACAGCTAGCTGGGGCGAACACTGAAGCTTTCTTT
NA | TRBD1 | TRBJ1-6 | TRBV6-6 | CASIGTGRYSPLHF | TGTGCCAGCATTGGGACAGGGAGATATTCACCCCTCCACTTT
NA | NA | TRBJ2-7 | TRBV7-9 | CASSFARQAYEQYF | TGTGCCAGCAGCTTTGCCCGGCAGGCCTACGAGCAGTACTTC
NA | TRBD1 | TRBJ1-5 | TRBV20-1 | CSARDWEGQANQPQHF | TGCAGTGCTAGAGATTGGGAGGGACAGGCCAATCAGCCCCAGCATTTT
NA | NA | TRBJ2-7 | TRBV15 | CATSPGTAYEQYF | TGTGCCACCAGTCCTGGTACGGCCTACGAGCAGTACTTC
NA | NA | TRBJ2-2 | TRBV12-3/TRBV12-4 | CASSWSTGELFF | TGTGCCAGCAGTTGGTCCACCGGGGAGCTGTTTTTT
NA | NA | TRBJ2-5 | TRBV15 | CATSDLSPPQETQYF | TGTGCCACCAGCGACCTCAGTCCCCCCCAAGAGACCCAGTACTTC
NA | TRBD2 | TRBJ2-3 | TRBV6-5 | CASSTQRGITDTQYF | TGTGCCAGCTCCACGCAGCGGGGGATCACAGATACGCAGTATTTT